This TCR beta chain was sequenced for a study of cytomegalovirus exposure and HLA in healthy donors. About the research overall: The approximately 710 first-cohort repertoires and the 110 or so validation repertoires shared the same platform, a later analysis reported. The study's findings and limits: Subsequent analysis revealed that first-cohort TCR clusters tended to co-occur in the 130 or so validation repertoires.

The method was immunoSEQ multiplex PCR; TCRdb's version includes in-frame clones alone and lacks a portion of them. This sample has around 250,000 clones, with roughly 90% found just once. As concerns this clone: Its antigen is unidentified.

Sequencing used PBMCs. The sequence derives from a woman between 18 and 30 years old in good health and CMV-seronegative.

The CDR3 DNA sequence: TGCAGCGTCGCGGGACAGCAGGAAGAAAAACTGTTTTTT. Protein sequence: CSVAGQQEEKLFF. This chain connects TRBV29-1 to TRBJ1-4; 7 bases agree with TRBD1. The CDR3 is made up of 13 amino acids. The V and J ends lost 6 bases and 8 bases, in that order; junction bases with no gene match: 9. Germline loops: CDR1 SQVTM, CDR2 ANQGSEA.